The following is a T cell receptor (beta chain) sequence with its context. This receptor's antigen is unknown. The input lacks base qualities; no much larger clone sits a single base away. The trial excluded patients who had a history of autoimmune disease or were on systemic immunosuppression. Peripheral blood for TCR sequencing was collected from all dose cohorts at baseline, on cycle 4 day 1, and on cycle 7 day 1. Samples were obtained from an open-label, multicenter, first-in-human phase I dose-escalation trial of ivuxolimab. Adults with locally advanced or metastatic head and neck squamous cell, hepatocellular, melanoma or renal cell carcinoma were enrolled in the trial. Before TCR sequencing, CD4+ T cells and CD8+ T cells from peripheral blood were sorted into separate populations. For sequencing of the TCRbeta CDR3 region, genomic DNA was extracted from the sorted cells. TCRbeta CDR3 regions were sequenced using the immunoSEQ Assay. TCRdb took this table from immuneACCESS and kept in-frame rearrangements with V and J called. Such tables lack part of the clones; where checked against another copy, unresolved V genes explain under half of the gap, and the rest is unexplained. The sample includes nearly 70,000 clones, with 86% observed a single time. The ten biggest clones cover approximately 8% of the sample.

The data stem from a study of OX40 agonist ivuxolimab in advanced cancers. Describing the broader study: Ivuxolimab was a fully human IgG2 agonistic monoclonal antibody targeting the costimulatory receptor OX40 (CD134). In the dose-escalation cohort, approximately 82% of patients were male, and the mean age was about 55 years, with a range of roughly 20 to 85. Peripheral TCRbeta sequencing aimed to test whether ivuxolimab altered TCR sequence diversity and caused clonal T-cell expansion. Patients were allowed to have had prior anti-PD-1, anti-PD-L1 or anti-CTLA-4 therapy, and approximately 39% of the dose-escalation patients had been treated with checkpoint inhibitors. The monotherapy dose-escalation portion (N ≈ 55 patients) of the phase I ivuxolimab trial is reported in the paper. Intravenous ivuxolimab was administered to patients every 2 weeks at six dose levels: 0.01, 0.1, 0.3, 1.5, 3 and 10 mg/kg. Partial responses occurred in three dose-escalation patients, of whom one had hepatocellular carcinoma and two had cutaneous melanoma. Among the roughly 52 dose-escalation patients, about 19 had hepatocellular carcinoma, 15 melanoma, 9 renal cell carcinoma and 9 head and neck cancer. The full study reports these points: Partial responders in the 0.1-3.0 mg/kg groups had among the lowest normalized peripheral clonal expansion, especially among CD8+ T cells. After ivuxolimab, expanded clones were on average more numerous among CD8+ T cells than among CD4+ T cells. At doses of 0.1 to 3.0 mg/kg, clonal expansion of both CD4+ and CD8+ T cells in blood was seen between baseline and week 6. Low levels of normalized T-cell clonal expansion were also seen in some patients who did not respond. The antigen specificity of the clonally expanded peripheral T cells was not determined.

V was cut back by 1 base and J by 3 bases, leaving a gap of 7 bases between them. Taken from the germline V gene, the CDR1 and CDR2 loops are MGHRA and YSYEKL. Including cysteine and phenylalanine, the CDR3 has 14 amino acids. The sequence is cut down to CDR3 DNA, 42 bases in frame from base 1. This TCR was sampled from an adult with an advanced solid tumor such as melanoma, head and neck, liver or kidney cancer. The sample was CD4+ or CD8+ T cells sorted from blood, taken in a trial of the OX40 agonist ivuxolimab. Here the chain combines TRBV4-1 and TRBJ1-5; no D gene can be assigned with confidence. Here is the DNA: TGCGCCAGCAGCCAAGTTTCGAACAATCAGCCCCAGCATTTT. Translated, this gives CASSQVSNNQPQHF.